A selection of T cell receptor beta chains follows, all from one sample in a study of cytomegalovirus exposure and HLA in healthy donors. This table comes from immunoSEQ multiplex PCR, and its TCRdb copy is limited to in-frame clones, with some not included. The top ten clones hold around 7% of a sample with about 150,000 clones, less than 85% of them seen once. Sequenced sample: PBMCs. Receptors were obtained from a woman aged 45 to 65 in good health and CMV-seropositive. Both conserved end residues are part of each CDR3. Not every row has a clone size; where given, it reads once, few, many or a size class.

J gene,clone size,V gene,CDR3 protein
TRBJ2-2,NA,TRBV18,CASSIYSGELFF
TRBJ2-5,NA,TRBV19,CASAEGGGGETQYF
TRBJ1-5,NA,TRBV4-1,CASSQDWLSNQPQHF
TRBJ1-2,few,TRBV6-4,CASTLFIRSYGYTF
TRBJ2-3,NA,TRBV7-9,CSSIQVRDRVEYTQYF
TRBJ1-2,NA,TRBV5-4,CASKGVTNYGYTF
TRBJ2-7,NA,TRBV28,CASKGPRTAPSYEQYF
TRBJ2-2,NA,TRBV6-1,CASSASSVGVSPGELFF
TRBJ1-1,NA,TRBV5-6,CASSSGSTEAFF
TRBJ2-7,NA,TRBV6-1,CASKNPSSGGGEQYF
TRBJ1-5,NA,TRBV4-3,CASSLGRGSPQHF
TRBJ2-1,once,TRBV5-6,CASSFGGGSSYNEQFF
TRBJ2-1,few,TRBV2,CASSEGFGLRERSSYNEQFF
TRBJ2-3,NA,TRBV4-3,CASSQLGLAGRQDTQYF
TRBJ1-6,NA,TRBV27,CASSPGQGLSSYNSPLHF
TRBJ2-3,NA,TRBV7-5,CARSLRVSSGDTDTQYF
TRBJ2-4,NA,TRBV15,CATSRDHPGKNIQYF
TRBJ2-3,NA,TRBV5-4,CASSPGGLSTDTQYF
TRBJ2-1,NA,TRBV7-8,CASSLRFGRAGADEQFF
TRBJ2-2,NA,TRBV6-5,CASSYEELTGELFF
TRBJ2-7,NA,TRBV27,CASSPRTSPQEDEQYF
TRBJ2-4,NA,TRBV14,CASSHRTGYGNIQYF
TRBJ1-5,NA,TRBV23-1,CASSQRQGNQPQHF
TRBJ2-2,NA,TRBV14,CASSWGTGELFF
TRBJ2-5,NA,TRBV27,CASSLGGVGTQYF
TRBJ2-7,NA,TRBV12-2,CASRLPSFCYEQYF
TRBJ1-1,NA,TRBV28,CASTEPRATTEAFF
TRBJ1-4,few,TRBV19,CASSRTASNEKLFF
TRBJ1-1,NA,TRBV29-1,CSVPGTGGWDTEAFF
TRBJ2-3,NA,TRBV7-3,CASSGTGADADTQYF
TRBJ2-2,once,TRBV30,CACQTSGGSYTGELFF
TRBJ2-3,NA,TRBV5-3,CARSLTSGGTGNTDTQYF
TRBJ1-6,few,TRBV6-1,CASRGGYNSPLHF
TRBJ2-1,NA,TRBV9,CASSAAPEGLAFGEQFF
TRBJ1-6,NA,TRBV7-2,CASSLGGQGNSPLHF
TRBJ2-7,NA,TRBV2,CASRWTSGGSEQCF
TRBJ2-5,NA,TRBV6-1,CASRKQGAETQYF
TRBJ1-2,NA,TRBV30,CAWNIGTANGYTF
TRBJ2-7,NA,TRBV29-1,CSVEVGLNEQYF
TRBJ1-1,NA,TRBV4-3,CASSQGTLNTEAFF
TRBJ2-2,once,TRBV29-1,CSVRSGGGELFF
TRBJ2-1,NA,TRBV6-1,CASSESSTPSAGFF
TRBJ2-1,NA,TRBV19,CASSPGSYGEQFF